What follows is one TCR beta chain and its context. The data were obtained in a study of blood T cell repertoires in COVID-19. Original data processing: How many nucleated cells were present was estimated from reference gene primer amplification. Sequencing used immunoSEQ multiplex PCR; TCRdb keeps in-frame clones, though not all of them. V, J and clone size are taken as reported in that table, and D and trimming were inferred from the DNA itself. The sample lists about 300,000 clones, more than 75% seen once, with around 4.6% in the top ten. The CDR3 contains 16 residues. Trimming left V 3 bases short and J 4 bases short, with 15 bases between. Germline V CDR1 and CDR2: KGHDR, SFDVKD.

The specimen was PBMCs or T cells enriched from blood (not recorded which). The gene calls are TRBV24-1 and TRBJ2-1; tentatively, D is TRBD2 (6 bases). The origin of this receptor is a man aged 30 to 45 who had recovered from COVID-19. In DNA form, the CDR3 reads TGTGCCACCAGTGATAAGGCGGGACCAAATTACAATGAGCAGTTCTTC. Translation gives CATSDKAGPNYNEQFF.